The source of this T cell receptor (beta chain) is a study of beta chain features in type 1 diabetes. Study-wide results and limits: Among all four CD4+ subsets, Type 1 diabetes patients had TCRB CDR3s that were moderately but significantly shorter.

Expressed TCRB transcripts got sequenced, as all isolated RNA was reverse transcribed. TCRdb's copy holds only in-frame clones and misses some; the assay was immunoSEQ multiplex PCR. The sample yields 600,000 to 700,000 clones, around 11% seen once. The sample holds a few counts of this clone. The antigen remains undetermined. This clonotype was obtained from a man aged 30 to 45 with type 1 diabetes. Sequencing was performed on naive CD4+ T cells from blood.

The CDR3 DNA reads as TGTGCCAGCAGCACCTTCGGGACAGGGAGTCAAGAGACCCAGTACTTC. This translates into CASSTFGTGSQETQYF. The chain couples TRBV14 to TRBJ2-5; TRBD1 agrees at 9 bases. This CDR3 is 16 amino acids long. CDR1 is SGHDN, CDR2 FVKESK, per germline. The V and J ends lost 5 bases and 2 bases, in that order; junction bases with no gene match: 9.